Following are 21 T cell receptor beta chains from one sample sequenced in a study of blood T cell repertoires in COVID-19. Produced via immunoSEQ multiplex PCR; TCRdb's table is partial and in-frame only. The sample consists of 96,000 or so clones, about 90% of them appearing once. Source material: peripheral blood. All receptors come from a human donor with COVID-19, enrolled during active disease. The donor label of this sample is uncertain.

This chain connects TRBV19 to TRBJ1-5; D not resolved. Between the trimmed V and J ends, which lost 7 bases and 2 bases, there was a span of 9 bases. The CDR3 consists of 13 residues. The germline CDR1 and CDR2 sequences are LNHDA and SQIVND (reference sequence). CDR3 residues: CASTRGGNQPQHF. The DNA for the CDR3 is TGTGCCAGTACTCGGGGTGGCAATCAGCCCCAGCATTTT.

The DNA for the CDR3 is TGTGCCAGCACCTTGACACGGGGGGTAGCTGAAGCTTTCTTT. The encoded protein is CASTLTRGVAEAFF. V usage is TRBV11-3 and J usage is TRBJ1-1, with TRBD1 as a possible D gene (5 bases). Germline V gene data show CDR1 as SGHNT and CDR2 as YENEEA. The CDR3 spans 14 residues. V lost 7 bases and J 6 bases, leaving 18 bases between the germline ends.

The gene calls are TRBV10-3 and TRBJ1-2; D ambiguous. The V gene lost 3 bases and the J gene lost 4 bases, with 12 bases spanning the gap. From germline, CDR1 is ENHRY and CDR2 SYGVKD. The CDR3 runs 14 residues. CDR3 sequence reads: CAISDRRDGYGYTF. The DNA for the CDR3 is TGTGCCATCAGTGACAGGCGCGACGGCTATGGCTACACCTTC.

CDR3 protein: CASSVRGGASYNEQFF. The CDR3 DNA is TGTGCCAGCAGCGTGCGCGGGGGGGCCTCCTACAATGAGCAGTTCTTC. The rearrangement joins TRBV11-2 to TRBJ2-1; 9 bases are a match to TRBD2. The V and J ends lost 5 bases and 0 bases, in that order; junction bases with no gene match: 5. From germline, CDR1 is SGHAT and CDR2 FQNNGV. CDR3 length: 16 amino acids.

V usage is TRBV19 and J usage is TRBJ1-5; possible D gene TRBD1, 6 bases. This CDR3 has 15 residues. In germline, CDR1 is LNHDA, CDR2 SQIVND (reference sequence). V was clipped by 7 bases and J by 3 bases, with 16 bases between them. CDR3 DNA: TGTGCCAGTACTTACAGGGTGGGGGACAATCAGCCCCAGCATTTT. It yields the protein CASTYRVGDNQPQHF.

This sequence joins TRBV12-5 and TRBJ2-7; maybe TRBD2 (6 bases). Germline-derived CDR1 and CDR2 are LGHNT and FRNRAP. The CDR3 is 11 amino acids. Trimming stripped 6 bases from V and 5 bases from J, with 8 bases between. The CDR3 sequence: CASGWGDEQYF. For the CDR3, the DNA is TGTGCTAGTGGGTGGGGGGACGAGCAGTACTTC. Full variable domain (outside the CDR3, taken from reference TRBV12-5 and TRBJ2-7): DARVTQTPRHKVTEMGQEVTMRCQPILGHNTVFWYRQTMMQGLELLAYFRNRAPLDDSGMPKDRFSAEMPDATLATLKIQPSEPRDSAVYFCASGWGDEQYFGPGTRLTVT.

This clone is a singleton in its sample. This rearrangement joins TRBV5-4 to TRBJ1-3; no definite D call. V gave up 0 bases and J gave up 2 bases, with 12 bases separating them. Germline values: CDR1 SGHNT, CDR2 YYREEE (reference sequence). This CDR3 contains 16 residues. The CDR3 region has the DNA TGTGCCAGCAGCTTGGATCTAAACGCTGCTGGAAACACCATATATTTT. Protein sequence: CASSLDLNAAGNTIYF.

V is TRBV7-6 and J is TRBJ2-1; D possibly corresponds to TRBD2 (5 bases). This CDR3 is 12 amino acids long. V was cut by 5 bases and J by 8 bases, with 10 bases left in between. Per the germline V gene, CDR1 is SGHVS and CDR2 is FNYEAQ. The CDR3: CASSKVGDEQFF. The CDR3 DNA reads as TGTGCCAGCAGCAAAGTGGGAGATGAGCAGTTCTTC.

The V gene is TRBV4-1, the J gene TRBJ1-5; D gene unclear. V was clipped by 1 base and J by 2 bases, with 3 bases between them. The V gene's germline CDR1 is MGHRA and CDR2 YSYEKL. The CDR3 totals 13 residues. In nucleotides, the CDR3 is TGCGCCAGCAGCCAAGTCGGCAATCAGCCCCAGCATTTT. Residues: CASSQVGNQPQHF.

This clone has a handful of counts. In DNA form, the CDR3 reads TGTGCCAGCAGCTCAGGAAGGACAGGGGGCGGCGGTGAGCAGTTCTTC. Its protein product is CASSSGRTGGGGEQFF. V gene TRBV7-6 combines with J gene TRBJ2-1, with 11 nucleotides matching TRBD1. Germline V CDR1 and CDR2: SGHVS, FNYEAQ. The junction had 11 bases not matched to a gene; V was cut back by 4 bases and J by 9 bases. This CDR3 has 16 residues.

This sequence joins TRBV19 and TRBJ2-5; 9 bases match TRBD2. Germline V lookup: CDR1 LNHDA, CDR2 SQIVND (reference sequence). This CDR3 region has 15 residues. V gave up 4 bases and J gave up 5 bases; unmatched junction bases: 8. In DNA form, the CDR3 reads TGTGCCAGTAGTAGGGCTAGCGGGACTACGGAGACCCAGTACTTC. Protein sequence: CASSRASGTTETQYF.

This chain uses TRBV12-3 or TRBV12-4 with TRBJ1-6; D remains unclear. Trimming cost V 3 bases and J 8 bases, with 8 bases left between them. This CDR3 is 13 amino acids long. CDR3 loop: CASSFGEDSPLHF. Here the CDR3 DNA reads TGTGCCAGCAGTTTTGGGGAGGATTCACCCCTCCACTTT.

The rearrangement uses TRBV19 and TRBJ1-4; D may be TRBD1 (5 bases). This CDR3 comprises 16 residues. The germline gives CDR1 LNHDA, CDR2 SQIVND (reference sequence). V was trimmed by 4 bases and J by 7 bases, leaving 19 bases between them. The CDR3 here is CASSTGYQGAREKLFF. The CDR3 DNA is TGTGCCAGTAGTACTGGTTATCAAGGGGCGCGTGAAAAACTGTTTTTT.

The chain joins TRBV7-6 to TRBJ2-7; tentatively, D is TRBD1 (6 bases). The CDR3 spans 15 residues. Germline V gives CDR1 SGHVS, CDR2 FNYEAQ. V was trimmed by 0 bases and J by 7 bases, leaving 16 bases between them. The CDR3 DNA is TGTGCCAGCAGCTTAGCAGCGCAGGGGCCTAGGGAGCAGTACTTC. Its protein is CASSLAAQGPREQYF.

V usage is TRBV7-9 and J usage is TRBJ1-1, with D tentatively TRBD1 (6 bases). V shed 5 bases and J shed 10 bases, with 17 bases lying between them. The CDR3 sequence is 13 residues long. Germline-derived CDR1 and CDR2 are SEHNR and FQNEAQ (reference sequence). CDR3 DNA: TGTGCCAGCAGCCCTCCTGGGCGACAGGCAGCTTTCTTT. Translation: CASSPPGRQAAFF. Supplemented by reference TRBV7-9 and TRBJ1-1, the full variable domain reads DTGVSQNPRHKITKRGQNVTFRCDPISEHNRLYWYRQTLGQGPEFLTYFQNEAQLEKSRLLSDRFSAERPKGSFSTLEIQRTEQGDSAMYLCASSPPGRQAAFFGQGTRLTVV.

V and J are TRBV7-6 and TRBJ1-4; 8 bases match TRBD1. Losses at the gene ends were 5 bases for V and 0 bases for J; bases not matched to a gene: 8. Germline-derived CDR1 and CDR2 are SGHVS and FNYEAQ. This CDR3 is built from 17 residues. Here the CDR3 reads CASSEDRGTATNEKLFF. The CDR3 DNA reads TGTGCCAGCAGCGAAGACAGGGGCACTGCAACTAATGAAAAACTGTTTTTT. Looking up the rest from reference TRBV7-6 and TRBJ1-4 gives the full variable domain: GAGVSQSPRYKVTKRGQDVALRCDPISGHVSLYWYRQALGQGPEFLTYFNYEAQQDKSGLPNDRFSAERPEGSISTLTIQRTEQRDSAMYRCASSEDRGTATNEKLFFGSGTQLSVL.

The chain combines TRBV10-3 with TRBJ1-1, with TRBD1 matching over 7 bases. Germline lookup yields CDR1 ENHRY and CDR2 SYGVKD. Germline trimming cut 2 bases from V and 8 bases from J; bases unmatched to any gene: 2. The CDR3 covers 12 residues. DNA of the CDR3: TGTGCCATCAGTGAGCCGACAGGGGAAGCTTTCTTT. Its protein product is CAISEPTGEAFF.

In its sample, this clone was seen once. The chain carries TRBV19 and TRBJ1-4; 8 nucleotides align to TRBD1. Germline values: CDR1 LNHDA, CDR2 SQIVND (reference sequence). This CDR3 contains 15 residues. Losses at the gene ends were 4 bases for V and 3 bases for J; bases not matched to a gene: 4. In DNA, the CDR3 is TGTGCCAGTAGTAAATTCAGGGGGCCTAATGAAAAACTGTTTTTT. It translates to CASSKFRGPNEKLFF.

The CDR3 bases are TGTGCCAGCAGCGCCGACAGGGGGCTAGAAGAGACCCAGTACTTC. Protein: CASSADRGLEETQYF. The chain carries TRBV6-5 and TRBJ2-5; the match to TRBD1 covers 10 bases. Germline assignment: CDR1 MNHEY and CDR2 SVGAGI. The trim removed 6 bases at V and 3 bases at J, leaving 7 bases unmatched. The CDR3 extends over 15 amino acids.

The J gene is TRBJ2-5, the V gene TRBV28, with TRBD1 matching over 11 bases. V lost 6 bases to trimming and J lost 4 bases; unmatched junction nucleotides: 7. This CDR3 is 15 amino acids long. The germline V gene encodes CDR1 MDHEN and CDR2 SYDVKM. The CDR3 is CASSLGQGVRETQYF. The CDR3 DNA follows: TGTGCCAGCAGCCTGGGACAGGGGGTGAGAGAGACCCAGTACTTC.

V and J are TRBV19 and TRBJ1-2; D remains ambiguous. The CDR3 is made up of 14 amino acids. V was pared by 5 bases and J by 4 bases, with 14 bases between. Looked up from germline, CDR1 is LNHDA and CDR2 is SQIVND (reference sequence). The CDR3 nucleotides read TGTGCCAGTAGTGCTCGCCAGGCCCTCTATGGCTACACCTTC. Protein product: CASSARQALYGYTF.